A selection of T cell receptor beta chains follows, all from one sample in a study of response to subunit inactivated influenza vaccine. From the RT-PCR reads, TCRdb called clonotypes with MiXCR, one entry per CDR3 protein. In the table there are about 500,000 distinct CDR3 sequences, about 17% of which are singletons. The sequencing used CD4+ T cells sorted from PBMCs, collected roughly 24 months after vaccination. These receptors originate from a man in his fifties or sixties who received an inactivated influenza vaccine. CDR3s include the opening cysteine and the closing phenylalanine or tryptophan. The size field is filled for only some rows; it gives once, few, many or a size class.

J: TRBJ2-4; size: few; V: TRBV5-6; CDR3: CASSLLIKRHIQYF
J: TRBJ2-3; size: .; V: TRBV6-4; CDR3: CASSDGLAGDTDTQYF
J: TRBJ2-1; size: .; V: TRBV5-6; CDR3: CASSGSSGVPRFF
J: TRBJ2-3; size: many; V: TRBV7-8; CDR3: CASSKRAPVDPTDTQYF
J: TRBJ2-1; size: .; V: TRBV2; CDR3: CASRLTSGSEHEQFF
J: TRBJ2-3; size: few; V: TRBV7-2; CDR3: CASSPRGVTQYF
J: TRBJ2-7; size: .; V: TRBV20-1; CDR3: CSVWTGTSGYEQYF
J: TRBJ2-5; size: few; V: TRBV7-9; CDR3: CASSPGQPGAETQYF
J: TRBJ2-2; size: .; V: TRBV29-1; CDR3: CSVESTATATGELFF
J: TRBJ2-3; size: few; V: TRBV5-6; CDR3: CASNKAGTDTQYF
J: TRBJ1-1; size: many; V: TRBV20-1; CDR3: CSAKGTENTEAFF
J: TRBJ2-1; size: few; V: TRBV29-1; CDR3: CSVVVSSGRYNEQFF
J: TRBJ1-1; size: few; V: TRBV7-2; CDR3: CASSLRWLGPNTEAFF
J: TRBJ1-1; size: many; V: TRBV5-1; CDR3: CASSFSTGVNTEAFF
J: TRBJ2-3; size: .; V: TRBV5-1; CDR3: CASSSAGTERTDTQYF
J: TRBJ2-1; size: few; V: TRBV5-6; CDR3: CASSATMYGEQFF
J: TRBJ2-1; size: many; V: TRBV18; CDR3: CASSPGVNNEQFF
J: TRBJ1-2; size: few; V: TRBV12-3/TRBV12-4; CDR3: CASGAPGAGGYTF
J: TRBJ2-4; size: .; V: TRBV19; CDR3: CASSIGGGNIQYF
J: TRBJ2-7; size: many; V: TRBV5-1; CDR3: CASSLGVRLADTYEQYF
J: TRBJ2-1; size: .; V: TRBV14; CDR3: CASSPLPRLRYNEQFF
J: TRBJ2-1; size: few; V: TRBV11-2; CDR3: CASSLEFGGHYNEQFF
J: TRBJ2-5; size: few; V: TRBV10-3; CDR3: CAISESTAISGETQYF
J: TRBJ1-1; size: few; V: TRBV7-6; CDR3: CASSQTYRGSTEAFF
J: TRBJ2-5; size: once; V: TRBV28; CDR3: CASRPTSAKETQYF
J: TRBJ2-7; size: few; V: TRBV7-9; CDR3: CASSFEGAARYEQYF
J: TRBJ2-1; size: many; V: TRBV15; CDR3: CAGRDSNNNEQFF